The text below deals with one TCR beta chain. Its antigen remains unknown. The source of the sample is a study of T cell repertoires in cytomegalovirus infection. On the study more broadly: Matching HLA type and CMV infection were both indicated by public TCR beta signatures. Regarding the study as a whole: CMV-specific HLA-C-restricted TCR beta clonotypes dominated the ex vivo response. Pooled public TCR beta family frequency picked out CMV carriers with the relevant HLA.

Germline V lookup: CDR1 MNHNY, CDR2 SVGAGI (reference sequence). This CDR3 spans 15 amino acids. Trimming took off 6 bases at V and 3 bases at J, with 15 bases between the two ends. Via MiXCR, TCRdb re-called the reads, giving one row per CDR3 protein. This table holds about 830,000 distinct CDR3 sequences, approximately 30% found once. The sample here was cultured CD8+ T cells from PBMCs, taken from culture after CMV antigen stimulation. The chain has TRBV6-6 and TRBJ1-5; D possibly corresponds to TRBD1 (6 bases). The receptor was derived from a human donor in good health (CMV status not recorded). Some clones in this sample may be carry-over from other donors' samples. This CDR3 reads CASSVGGRNNQPQHF. Here the CDR3 DNA reads TGTGCCAGCAGCGTTGGGGGGCGGAACAATCAGCCCCAGCATTTT.